This passage covers 25 T cell receptor beta chains from one sample sequenced in a study of neoadjuvant anti-PD-1 for oral cavity cancer. This table comes from immunoSEQ multiplex PCR, and its TCRdb copy is limited to in-frame clones, with some not included. The sample includes 55,000 to 80,000 clones, about four fifths of them seen just once. Source: PBMCs, taken before nivolumab (anti-PD-1) treatment. Receptors originate from a person between 40 and 85 years old with oral cavity squamous cell carcinoma.

V is TRBV10-3 and J is TRBJ1-2; possible D gene TRBD1, 6 bases. CDR1 and CDR2 (germline): ENHRY, SYGVKD. The CDR3 consists of 14 residues. V lost 3 bases and J 4 bases, leaving 12 bases between the germline ends. DNA of the CDR3: TGTGCCATCAGTGACCTACAGGGCCCCTATGGCTACACCTTC. It codes for CAISDLQGPYGYTF.

V is TRBV15 and J is TRBJ2-5, with D unresolved. V lost 0 bases and J lost 3, with 8 bases in between. Per germline, CDR1 LNHNV and CDR2 YYDKDF (reference sequence). CDR3 length equals 14 residues. The CDR3 region has the DNA TGTGCCACCAGCAGAGATAAGCGTAAAGAGACCCAGTACTTC. It yields the protein CATSRDKRKETQYF. Looking up the rest from reference TRBV15 and TRBJ2-5 gives the full variable domain: DAMVIQNPRYQVTQFGKPVTLSCSQTLNHNVMYWYQQKSSQAPKLLFHYYDKDFNNEADTPDNFQSRRPNTSFCFLDIRSPGLGDTAMYLCATSRDKRKETQYFGPGTRLLVL.

The rearrangement joins TRBV30 to TRBJ1-5; D remains unclear. Trimming removed 2 bases from V and 0 bases from J, with 8 bases in between. The germline V gene has CDR1 GTSNPN and CDR2 SVGIG (reference sequence). The CDR3 has 14 amino acids. In nucleotides, the CDR3 is TGTGCCTGGAGTTCGGCTTCTAGCAATCAGCCCCAGCATTTT. It yields the protein CAWSSASSNQPQHF.

The J gene is TRBJ1-1, the V gene TRBV7-9; D gene ambiguous. The CDR3 has 12 residues. V was shortened by 1 base and J by 4 bases, with 4 bases between the two germline ends. Germline V gene sequence: CDR1 SEHNR, CDR2 FQNEAQ (reference sequence). This CDR3 reads CASSLVVTEAFF. CDR3 DNA: TGTGCCAGCAGCTTAGTAGTCACTGAAGCTTTCTTT. Variable domain in full (rest from reference TRBV7-9 and TRBJ1-1): DTGVSQNPRHKITKRGQNVTFRCDPISEHNRLYWYRQTLGQGPEFLTYFQNEAQLEKSRLLSDRFSAERPKGSFSTLEIQRTEQGDSAMYLCASSLVVTEAFFGQGTRLTVV.

The CDR3 sequence is CASRHTGGSPEAFF. The CDR3 DNA reads TGTGCCAGCAGACACACAGGGGGCTCTCCAGAAGCTTTCTTT. The chain combines TRBV25-1 with TRBJ1-1; 9 nucleotides match TRBD1. Germline V CDR1 and CDR2: MGHDK, SYGVNS. The CDR3 has 14 amino acids. With V trimmed by 6 bases and J by 8 bases, 10 bases remained unmatched.

The chain employs TRBV28 and TRBJ1-1; D perhaps matches TRBD1 (5 bases). The V end lost 2 bases, the J end lost 4 bases, and 14 bases lay between the germline ends. Germline V gene sequence: CDR1 MDHEN, CDR2 SYDVKM. This CDR3 is 15 amino acids long. CDR3 bases: TGTGCCAGCAGTTTAGGCGGGGGGTCCAGCACTGAAGCTTTCTTT. It translates to CASSLGGGSSTEAFF.

The CDR3, as DNA: TGTGCCTGGAGTCCTAGCGGGTGGAACTACGAGCAGTACTTC. As protein: CAWSPSGWNYEQYF. The chain carries TRBV30 and TRBJ2-7, with 8 bases aligning to TRBD2. The germline V gene has CDR1 GTSNPN and CDR2 SVGIG (reference sequence). The CDR3 has 14 amino acids. Trimming cost V 2 bases and J 3 bases; bases outside gene matches: 6.

This clone was seen only a few times. This sequence joins TRBV5-4 and TRBJ2-7; 8 bases line up with TRBD2. Germline CDR1 SGHNT, CDR2 YYREEE (reference sequence). J gave up 4 bases and V 1 base, and 7 bases lay outside the gene matches. The CDR3 is made up of 15 amino acids. Here the CDR3 DNA reads TGTGCCAGCAGCTTGACAGCTAGCGGGTCTTACGAGCAGTACTTC. Translation gives CASSLTASGSYEQYF.

The gene calls are TRBV11-2 and TRBJ1-5; weak D call: TRBD1 (5 bases). Between the trimmed V and J ends, which lost 5 bases and 5 bases, there was a span of 13 bases. The CDR3 consists of 14 residues. Looked up from germline, CDR1 is SGHAT and CDR2 is FQNNGV. In DNA, the CDR3 is TGTGCCAGCAGCCCGGGGGGGGGATATCAGCCCCAGCATTTT. Its translation: CASSPGGGYQPQHF.

This clone occurred once. The genes are TRBV5-6 and TRBJ1-2; D is possibly TRBD1 (6 bases). The CDR3 is 13 residues long. The germline V gene has CDR1 SGHDT and CDR2 YYEEEE. Trimming removed 3 bases at V and 7 bases at J, with 13 bases between. The CDR3 nucleotides read TGTGCCAGCAGCTCGGCAGGGGCGGTTGGCTACACCTTC. Protein: CASSSAGAVGYTF.

The chain links TRBV5-6 to TRBJ1-2; D gene ambiguous. The CDR3 totals 13 residues. Germline lookup yields CDR1 SGHDT and CDR2 YYEEEE. V lost 2 bases and J lost 0, with 5 bases in between. CDR3 in amino acids: CASSFQANYGYTF. The CDR3 DNA reads TGTGCCAGCAGCTTTCAAGCTAACTATGGCTACACCTTC.

The V gene is TRBV30, the J gene TRBJ2-7, with D possibly matching TRBD1 (6 bases). This CDR3 region has 14 residues. V gave up 4 bases and J gave up 6 bases, with 19 bases separating them. The V gene's germline CDR1 is GTSNPN and CDR2 SVGIG (reference sequence). CDR3 loop: CAWTRRTGLGEQYF. The DNA for the CDR3 is TGTGCCTGGACCCGACGAACAGGGCTAGGCGAGCAGTACTTC.

This chain connects TRBV5-4 to TRBJ1-3; maybe TRBD1 (5 bases). Germline V gene lookup returns CDR1 SGHNT and CDR2 YYREEE (reference sequence). The CDR3 totals 15 residues. Trimming cost V 0 bases and J 4 bases, with 11 bases left between them. The CDR3 spells CASSLAGGSGNTIYF. CDR3 nucleotide sequence: TGTGCCAGCAGCTTGGCCGGGGGGAGCGGAAACACCATATATTTT. Full variable domain (missing parts from reference TRBV5-4 and TRBJ1-3): ETGVTQSPTHLIKTRGQQVTLRCSSQSGHNTVSWYQQALGQGPQFIFQYYREEENGRGNFPPRFSGLQFPNYSSELNVNALELDDSALYLCASSLAGGSGNTIYFGEGSWLTVV.

The chain has TRBV5-5 and TRBJ2-7, with 11 bases lining up with TRBD2. The CDR3 is 16 amino acids. Unmatched junction bases numbered 8, after V lost 4 bases and J lost 2 bases. In germline, CDR1 is SGHKS, CDR2 YYEKEE (reference sequence). CDR3 DNA sequence: TGTGCCAGCAGCGGCGACCTGGGACTAGCGGCCTACGAGCAGTACTTC. Protein sequence: CASSGDLGLAAYEQYF.

The gene calls are TRBV19 and TRBJ1-6; 8 nucleotides match TRBD1. The CDR3 spans 15 residues. V trimming: 10 bases; J trimming: 0 bases; junction bases outside the gene matches: 5. From germline, CDR1 is LNHDA and CDR2 SQIVND (reference sequence). This CDR3 is CATRDRSSYNSPLHF. The CDR3 coding sequence is TGTGCCACCCGGGACAGGAGCTCCTATAATTCACCCCTCCACTTT.

This chain links TRBV28 with TRBJ2-7; D ambiguous. Trimming pared 1 base from V and 2 bases from J, leaving 6 bases between. Germline assignment: CDR1 MDHEN and CDR2 SYDVKM. The CDR3 is 13 amino acids. Written as DNA, the CDR3 is TGTGCCAGCAGTTTATCAGATACCTACGAGCAGTACTTC. Translated: CASSLSDTYEQYF.

This rearrangement joins TRBV28 to TRBJ1-1, with D perhaps TRBD1 (6 bases). This CDR3 has 15 residues. Germline CDR1 is MDHEN and CDR2 is SYDVKM. Trimming shortened V by 1 base and J by 3 bases, and 12 bases separated the two germline ends. CDR3 nucleotides: TGTGCCAGCAGTTTATTCCAGGGGATCCACACTGAAGCTTTCTTT. As protein: CASSLFQGIHTEAFF.

The V call is TRBV5-1, the J call TRBJ2-5; 8 bases map to TRBD1. V shed 0 bases, J shed 6 bases, and the junction held 10 bases outside the gene matches. Germline V lookup: CDR1 SGHRS, CDR2 YFSETQ. The CDR3 is made up of 16 amino acids. In nucleotides, the CDR3 is TGCGCCAGCAGCTTGGATGTATCAGGGGGCGCAAAGACCCAGTACTTC. Translating gives CASSLDVSGGAKTQYF.

The J gene is TRBJ2-7, the V gene TRBV2, with D perhaps TRBD1 or TRBD2 (7 bases each). Germline V gives CDR1 SNHLY, CDR2 FYNNEI. Trimming pared 7 bases from V and 0 bases from J, leaving 13 bases between. This CDR3 comprises 14 residues. In DNA form, the CDR3 reads TGTGCCAGCAAAGCGGGACAGAGCTCCTACGAGCAGTACTTC. It yields the protein CASKAGQSSYEQYF.

The chain carries TRBV10-3 and TRBJ2-7, with 8 bases that match TRBD2. Germline V lookup: CDR1 ENHRY, CDR2 SYGVKD. J lost 3 bases, V lost 6 bases, and 4 bases had no gene match. The CDR3 length is 13 residues. The CDR3 sequence is CAIRLGGGYEQYF. The CDR3 bases are TGTGCCATCAGGCTCGGGGGGGGCTACGAGCAGTACTTC.

The table lists this clone with a count of one. The rearrangement links TRBV12-5 to TRBJ1-1, with TRBD1 matching 7 bases. The length of the CDR3 is 13 residues. V trimming: 0 bases; J trimming: 11 bases; junction bases outside the gene matches: 6. Per germline, CDR1 LGHNT and CDR2 FRNRAP. The DNA for the CDR3 is TGTGCTAGTGGTTTGGTACAGGGGCTGAAGGCTTTCTTT. Its protein is CASGLVQGLKAFF.

CDR3 DNA sequence: TGTGCCAGCAGCCCAGGGGGATTGGGCTACACCTTC. Residues: CASSPGGLGYTF. The chain joins TRBV2 to TRBJ1-2; TRBD1 agrees at 7 bases. CDR3 size: 12 residues. Germline lookup yields CDR1 SNHLY and CDR2 FYNNEI. V lost 6 bases, J lost 8 bases, and 6 bases stayed unmatched.

The chain carries TRBV5-1 and TRBJ1-2; 7 bases map to TRBD1. The junction had 20 bases not matched to a gene; V was cut back by 4 bases and J by 8 bases. Germline V CDR1 and CDR2: SGHRS, YFSETQ. This CDR3 contains 17 residues. The CDR3 region has the DNA TGCGCCAGCAGCCCGGCGTCCACAGGGGAAATGACTGGAGGCTACACCTTC. This translates into CASSPASTGEMTGGYTF.

The rearrangement links TRBV7-3 to TRBJ2-1; 12 positions match TRBD2. Looked up from germline, CDR1 is SGHTA and CDR2 is FQGTGA. The V and J ends lost 5 bases and 7 bases, in that order; junction bases with no gene match: 6. This CDR3 has 15 amino acids. CDR3 DNA sequence: TGTGCCAGCAGCCCCCTGACTAGCGGGAGAAATGAGCAGTTCTTC. It codes for CASSPLTSGRNEQFF.

This clone was seen a handful of times. The V call is TRBV2, the J call TRBJ2-5; 11 bases fit TRBD1. Germline V CDR1 and CDR2: SNHLY, FYNNEI. The CDR3 is 14 residues long. V shed 10 bases and J 1 base; nucleotides not matched to a gene: 5. The CDR3 loop is CATRTGGPQETQYF. The CDR3 DNA reads TGTGCCACCAGGACAGGGGGCCCCCAAGAGACCCAGTACTTC.